At least ten counts were recorded for the clone carrying this T cell receptor (beta chain). Its antigen remains unknown. The data derive from a study of CD8 T cells in ankylosing spondylitis. Points from the study as a whole: With a CD8+ phenotype, disease-linked clones were relatively rare in peripheral blood. Significantly higher representation of disease-linked clones was reported for matched ankylosing spondylitis synovial fluid. About 8 highly homologous variants formed a TCR beta motif that appeared characteristic of ankylosing spondylitis blood.

CDR3 length equals 20 residues. The V gene's germline CDR1 is DFQATT and CDR2 SNEGSKA (reference sequence). The junction had 20 bases not matched to a gene; V was cut back by 0 bases and J by 6 bases. For TCR beta, libraries came from quantitative 5'-RACE with molecular barcodes. TCRdb fed the 5' RACE reads into MiXCR, producing one record per CDR3 protein. The sample lists almost 250,000 distinct CDR3 sequences, around 32% occurring once. The receptor comes from a male donor with ankylosing spondylitis or in good health (not recorded which). The sample consisted of blood, either unsorted or a sorted T cell fraction (not recorded which). The chain employs TRBV20-1 and TRBJ2-3, with 11 positions matching TRBD2. CDR3 DNA sequence: TGCAGTGCTAGAGAAGGGAACCCGACTAGCGGGGACCTCGTGCTGGATACGCAGTATTTT. Amino acids: CSAREGNPTSGDLVLDTQYF.